This T cell receptor (beta chain) was profiled in a study of shared clonotypes between healthy human individuals. Note on this clone: Its cognate antigen is unknown.

The CDR3 is 15 amino acids. CDR1 is SGHRS, CDR2 YFSETQ, per germline. Trimming pared 4 bases from V and 1 base from J, leaving 9 bases between. Once extracted for a subset, genomic DNA was divided evenly among several immunoSEQ plates. Sequencing used immunoSEQ multiplex PCR; TCRdb keeps in-frame clones, though not all of them. The repertoire holds 1,400,000 or so clones, 98% seen once, with about 0.34% in the top ten. Each sample came from a Caucasian adult donor living in Nashville, Tennessee. General study points: Although depth was large, rarefaction showed that sequencing of the sorted subsets was incomplete.

What was sequenced was naive CD4+ T cells sorted from blood. The sample's subset: CD45RA+ positively selected. The sequence came from a man aged 25-40 years in good health. The V gene is TRBV5-1, the J gene TRBJ2-6; D ambiguous. CDR3 sequence (DNA): TGCGCCAGCAGCGAAGGATTATCTGGGGCCAACGTCCTGACTTTC. Translated: CASSEGLSGANVLTF.